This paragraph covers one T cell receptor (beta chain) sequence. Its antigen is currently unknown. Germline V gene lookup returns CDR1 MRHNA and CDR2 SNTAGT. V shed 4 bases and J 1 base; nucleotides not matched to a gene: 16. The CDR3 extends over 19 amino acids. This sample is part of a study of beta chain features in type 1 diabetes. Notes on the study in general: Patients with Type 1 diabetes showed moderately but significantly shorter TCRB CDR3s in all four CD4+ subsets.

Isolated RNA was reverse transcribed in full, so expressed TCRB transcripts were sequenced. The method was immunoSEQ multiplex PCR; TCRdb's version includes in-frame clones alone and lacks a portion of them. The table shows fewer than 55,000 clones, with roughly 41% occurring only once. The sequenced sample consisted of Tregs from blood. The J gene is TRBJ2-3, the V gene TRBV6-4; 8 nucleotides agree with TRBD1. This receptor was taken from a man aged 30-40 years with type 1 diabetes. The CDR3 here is CASSGIVGQGLSGTDTQYF. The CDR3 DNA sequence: TGTGCCAGCAGTGGCATCGTCGGACAGGGTCTATCCGGCACAGATACGCAGTATTTT.